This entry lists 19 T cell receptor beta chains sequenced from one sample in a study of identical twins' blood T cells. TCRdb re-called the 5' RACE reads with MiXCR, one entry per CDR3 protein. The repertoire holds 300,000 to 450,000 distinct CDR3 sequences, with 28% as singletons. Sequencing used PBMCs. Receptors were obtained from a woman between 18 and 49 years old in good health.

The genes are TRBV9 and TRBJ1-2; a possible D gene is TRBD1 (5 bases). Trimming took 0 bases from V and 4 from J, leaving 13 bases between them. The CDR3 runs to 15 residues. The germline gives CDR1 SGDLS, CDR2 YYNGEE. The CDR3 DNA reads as TGTGCCAGCAGCGTAGCCCAGGGCTGGGGCTATGGCTACACCTTC. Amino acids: CASSVAQGWGYGYTF.

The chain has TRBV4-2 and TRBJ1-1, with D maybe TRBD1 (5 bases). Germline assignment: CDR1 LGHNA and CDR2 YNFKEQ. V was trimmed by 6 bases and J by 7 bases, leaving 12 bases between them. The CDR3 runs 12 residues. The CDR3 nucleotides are TGTGCCAGCAGACTCCAGGGTTTTGAAGCTTTCTTT. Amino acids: CASRLQGFEAFF.

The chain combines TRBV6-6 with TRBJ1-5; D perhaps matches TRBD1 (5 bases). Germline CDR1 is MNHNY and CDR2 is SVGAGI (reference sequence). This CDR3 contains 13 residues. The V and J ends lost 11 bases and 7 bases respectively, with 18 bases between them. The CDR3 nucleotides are TGTGCCTGTAGGACCCGGAGGGACCAGCCCCAGCATTTT. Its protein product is CACRTRRDQPQHF.

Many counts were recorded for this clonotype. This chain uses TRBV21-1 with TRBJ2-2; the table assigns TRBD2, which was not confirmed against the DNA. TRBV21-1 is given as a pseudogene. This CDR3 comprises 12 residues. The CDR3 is CARITSPGELFF. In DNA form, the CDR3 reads TGTGCCAGGATAACTAGTCCCGGGGAGCTGTTTTTT.

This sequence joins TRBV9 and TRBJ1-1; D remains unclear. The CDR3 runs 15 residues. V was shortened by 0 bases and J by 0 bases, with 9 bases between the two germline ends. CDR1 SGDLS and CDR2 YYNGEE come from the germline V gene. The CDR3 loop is CASSVVAAMNTEAFF. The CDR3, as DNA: TGTGCCAGCAGCGTAGTGGCAGCTATGAACACTGAAGCTTTCTTT.

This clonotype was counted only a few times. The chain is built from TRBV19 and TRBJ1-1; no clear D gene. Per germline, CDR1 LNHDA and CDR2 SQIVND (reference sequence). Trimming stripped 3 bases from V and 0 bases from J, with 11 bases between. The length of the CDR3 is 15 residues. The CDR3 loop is CASSIGYGLNTEAFF. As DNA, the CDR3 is TGTGCCAGTAGTATTGGTTACGGCTTGAACACTGAAGCTTTCTTT. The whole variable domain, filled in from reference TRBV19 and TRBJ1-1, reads DGGITQSPKYLFRKEGQNVTLSCEQNLNHDAMYWYRQDPGQGLRLIYYSQIVNDFQKGDIAEGYSVSREKKESFPLTVTSAQKNPTAFYLCASSIGYGLNTEAFFGQGTRLTVV.

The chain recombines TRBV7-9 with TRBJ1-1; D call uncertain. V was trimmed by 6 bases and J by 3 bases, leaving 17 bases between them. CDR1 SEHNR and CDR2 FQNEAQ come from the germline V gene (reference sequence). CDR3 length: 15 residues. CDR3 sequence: CASSSSEGWDTEAFF. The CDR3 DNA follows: TGTGCCAGCAGTTCAAGTGAGGGTTGGGACACTGAAGCTTTCTTT.

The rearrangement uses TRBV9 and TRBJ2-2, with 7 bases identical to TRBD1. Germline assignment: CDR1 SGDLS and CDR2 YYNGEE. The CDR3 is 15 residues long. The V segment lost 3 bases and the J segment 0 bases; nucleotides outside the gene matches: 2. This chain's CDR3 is CASSGGQANTGELFF. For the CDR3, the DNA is TGTGCCAGCAGCGGTGGACAGGCGAACACCGGGGAGCTGTTTTTT.

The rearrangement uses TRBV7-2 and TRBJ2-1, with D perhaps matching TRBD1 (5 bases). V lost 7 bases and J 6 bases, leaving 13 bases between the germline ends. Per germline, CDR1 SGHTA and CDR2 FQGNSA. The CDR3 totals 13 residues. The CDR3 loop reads CASTYRILNEQFF. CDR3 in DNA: TGTGCCAGCACCTACAGGATACTCAATGAGCAGTTCTTC.

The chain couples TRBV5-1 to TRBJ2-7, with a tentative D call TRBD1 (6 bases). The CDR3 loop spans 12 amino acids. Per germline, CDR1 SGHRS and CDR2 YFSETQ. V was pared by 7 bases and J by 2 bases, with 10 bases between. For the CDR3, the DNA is TGCGCCAGCTTGACAGGTCCCTACGAGCAGTACTTC. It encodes CASLTGPYEQYF.

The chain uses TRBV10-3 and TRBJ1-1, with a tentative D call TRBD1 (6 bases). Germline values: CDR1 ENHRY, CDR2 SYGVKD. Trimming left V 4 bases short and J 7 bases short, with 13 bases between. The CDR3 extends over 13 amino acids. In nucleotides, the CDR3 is TGTGCCATCAGTGGCCAAGCAGGGGTTGAAGCTTTCTTT. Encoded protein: CAISGQAGVEAFF.

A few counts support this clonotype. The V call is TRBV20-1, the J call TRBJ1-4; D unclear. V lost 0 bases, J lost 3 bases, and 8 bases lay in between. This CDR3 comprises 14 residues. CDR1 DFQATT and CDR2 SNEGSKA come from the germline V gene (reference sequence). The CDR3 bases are TGCAGTGCTAGAGATCTGGGGTCTAATGAAAAACTGTTTTTT. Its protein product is CSARDLGSNEKLFF.

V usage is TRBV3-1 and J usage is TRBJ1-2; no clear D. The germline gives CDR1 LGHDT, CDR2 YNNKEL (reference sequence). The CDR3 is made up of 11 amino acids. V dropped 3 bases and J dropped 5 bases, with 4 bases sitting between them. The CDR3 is CASSQAYGYTF. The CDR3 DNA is TGTGCCAGCAGCCAGGCTTATGGCTACACCTTC.

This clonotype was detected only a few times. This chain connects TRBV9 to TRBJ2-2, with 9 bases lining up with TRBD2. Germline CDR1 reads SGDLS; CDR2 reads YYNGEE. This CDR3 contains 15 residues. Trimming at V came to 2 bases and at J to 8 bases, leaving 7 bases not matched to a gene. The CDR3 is CASSVIAGVTGELFF. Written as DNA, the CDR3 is TGTGCCAGCAGCGTGATAGCGGGGGTCACGGGGGAGCTGTTTTTT.

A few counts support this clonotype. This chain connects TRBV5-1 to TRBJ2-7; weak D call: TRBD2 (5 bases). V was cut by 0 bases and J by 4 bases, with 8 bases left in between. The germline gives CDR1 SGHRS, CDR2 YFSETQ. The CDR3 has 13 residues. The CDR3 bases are TGCGCCAGCAGCTTGGACACGGGATACGAGCAGTACTTC. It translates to CASSLDTGYEQYF.

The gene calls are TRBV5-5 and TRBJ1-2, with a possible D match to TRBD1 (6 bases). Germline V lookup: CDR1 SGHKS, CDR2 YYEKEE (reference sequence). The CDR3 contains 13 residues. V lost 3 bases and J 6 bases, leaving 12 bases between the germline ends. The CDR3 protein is CASSSGGRNGYTF. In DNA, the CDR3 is TGTGCCAGCAGCTCCGGGGGCCGCAATGGCTACACCTTC.

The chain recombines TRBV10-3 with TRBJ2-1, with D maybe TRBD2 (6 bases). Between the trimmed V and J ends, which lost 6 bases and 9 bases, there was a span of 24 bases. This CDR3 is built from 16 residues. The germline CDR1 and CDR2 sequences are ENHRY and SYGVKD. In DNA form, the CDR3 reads TGTGCCATCAGGCCGACGGGACTTTTTTTGCCGAGTGAGCAGTTCTTC. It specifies CAIRPTGLFLPSEQFF.

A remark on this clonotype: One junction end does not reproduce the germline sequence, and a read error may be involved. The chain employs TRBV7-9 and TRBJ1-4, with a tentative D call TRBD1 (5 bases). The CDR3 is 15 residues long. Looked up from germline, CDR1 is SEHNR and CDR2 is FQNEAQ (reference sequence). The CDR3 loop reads CASNLEGREDEKLFF. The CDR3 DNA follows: TGTGCCAGCAACTTAGAGGGACGCGAAGATGAAAAACTGTTTTTT.

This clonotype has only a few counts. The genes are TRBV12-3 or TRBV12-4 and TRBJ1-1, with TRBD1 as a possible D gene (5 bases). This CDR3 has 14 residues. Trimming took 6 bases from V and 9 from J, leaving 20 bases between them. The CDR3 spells CASSFGTGSAQAFF. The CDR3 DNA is TGTGCCAGCAGCTTTGGGACCGGGTCTGCTCAAGCTTTCTTT.